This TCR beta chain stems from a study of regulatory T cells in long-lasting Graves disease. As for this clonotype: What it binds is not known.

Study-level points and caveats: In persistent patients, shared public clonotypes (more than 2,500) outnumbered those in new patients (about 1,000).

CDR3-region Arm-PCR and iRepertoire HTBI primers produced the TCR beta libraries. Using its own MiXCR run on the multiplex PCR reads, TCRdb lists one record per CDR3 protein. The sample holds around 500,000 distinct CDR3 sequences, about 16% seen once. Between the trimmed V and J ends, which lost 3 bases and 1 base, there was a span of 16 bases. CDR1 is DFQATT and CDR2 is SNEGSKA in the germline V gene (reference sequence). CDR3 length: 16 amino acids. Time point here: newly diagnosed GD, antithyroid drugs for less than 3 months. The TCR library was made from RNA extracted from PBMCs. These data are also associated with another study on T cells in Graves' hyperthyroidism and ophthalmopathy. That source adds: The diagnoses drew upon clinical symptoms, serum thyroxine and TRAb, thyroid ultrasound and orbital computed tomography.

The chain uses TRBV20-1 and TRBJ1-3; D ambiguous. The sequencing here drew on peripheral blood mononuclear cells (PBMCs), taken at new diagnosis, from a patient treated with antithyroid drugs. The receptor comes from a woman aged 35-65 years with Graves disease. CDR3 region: CSARGSTRPSGNTIYF. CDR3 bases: TGCAGTGCTAGGGGCAGTACTCGACCTTCTGGAAACACCATATATTTT.